This T cell receptor beta chain was identified in a study of blood T cell repertoires in COVID-19. The germline V and J ends were trimmed by 5 bases and 7 bases, with 21 bases remaining between them. CDR3 length equals 16 residues. CDR1 SGHTA and CDR2 FQGTGA come from the germline V gene. Original handling: Scientists estimated how many nucleated cells there were by amplifying reference gene primers. The repertoire was sequenced with immunoSEQ multiplex PCR; TCRdb's copy has only in-frame clones and lacks some. V, J and clone size are those of that table, while D and trimming were read from the DNA. The table has 200,000 or so clones, about 90% seen once.

The V and J genes are TRBV7-3 and TRBJ2-1; D might be TRBD1 (6 bases). This clonotype originated in a man between 60 and 75 years old with COVID-19, enrolled during active disease. Sequenced: peripheral blood. This CDR3 is CASSTTGTIFVNEQFF. The CDR3 DNA is TGTGCCAGCAGCACGACCGGGACAATATTTGTGAATGAGCAGTTCTTC.